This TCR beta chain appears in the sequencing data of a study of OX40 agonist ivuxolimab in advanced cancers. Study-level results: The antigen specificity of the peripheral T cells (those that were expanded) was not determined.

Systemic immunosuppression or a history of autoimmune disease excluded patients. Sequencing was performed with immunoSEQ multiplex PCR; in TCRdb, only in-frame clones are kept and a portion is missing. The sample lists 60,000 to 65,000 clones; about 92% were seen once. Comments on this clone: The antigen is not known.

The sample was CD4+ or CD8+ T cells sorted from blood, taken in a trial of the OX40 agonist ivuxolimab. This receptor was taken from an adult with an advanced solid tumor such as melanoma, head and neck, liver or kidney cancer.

CDR3 amino acids: CASSVSGATTDTQYF. The DNA of the CDR3 is TGCGCCAGCAGCGTCTCGGGGGCCACCACAGATACGCAGTATTTT. The chain carries TRBV5-1 and TRBJ2-3; either TRBD1 or TRBD2 may supply D (6 bases each). Germline CDR1 reads SGHRS; CDR2 reads YFSETQ. The CDR3 contains 15 residues. V was cut by 4 bases and J by 2 bases, with 14 bases left in between.